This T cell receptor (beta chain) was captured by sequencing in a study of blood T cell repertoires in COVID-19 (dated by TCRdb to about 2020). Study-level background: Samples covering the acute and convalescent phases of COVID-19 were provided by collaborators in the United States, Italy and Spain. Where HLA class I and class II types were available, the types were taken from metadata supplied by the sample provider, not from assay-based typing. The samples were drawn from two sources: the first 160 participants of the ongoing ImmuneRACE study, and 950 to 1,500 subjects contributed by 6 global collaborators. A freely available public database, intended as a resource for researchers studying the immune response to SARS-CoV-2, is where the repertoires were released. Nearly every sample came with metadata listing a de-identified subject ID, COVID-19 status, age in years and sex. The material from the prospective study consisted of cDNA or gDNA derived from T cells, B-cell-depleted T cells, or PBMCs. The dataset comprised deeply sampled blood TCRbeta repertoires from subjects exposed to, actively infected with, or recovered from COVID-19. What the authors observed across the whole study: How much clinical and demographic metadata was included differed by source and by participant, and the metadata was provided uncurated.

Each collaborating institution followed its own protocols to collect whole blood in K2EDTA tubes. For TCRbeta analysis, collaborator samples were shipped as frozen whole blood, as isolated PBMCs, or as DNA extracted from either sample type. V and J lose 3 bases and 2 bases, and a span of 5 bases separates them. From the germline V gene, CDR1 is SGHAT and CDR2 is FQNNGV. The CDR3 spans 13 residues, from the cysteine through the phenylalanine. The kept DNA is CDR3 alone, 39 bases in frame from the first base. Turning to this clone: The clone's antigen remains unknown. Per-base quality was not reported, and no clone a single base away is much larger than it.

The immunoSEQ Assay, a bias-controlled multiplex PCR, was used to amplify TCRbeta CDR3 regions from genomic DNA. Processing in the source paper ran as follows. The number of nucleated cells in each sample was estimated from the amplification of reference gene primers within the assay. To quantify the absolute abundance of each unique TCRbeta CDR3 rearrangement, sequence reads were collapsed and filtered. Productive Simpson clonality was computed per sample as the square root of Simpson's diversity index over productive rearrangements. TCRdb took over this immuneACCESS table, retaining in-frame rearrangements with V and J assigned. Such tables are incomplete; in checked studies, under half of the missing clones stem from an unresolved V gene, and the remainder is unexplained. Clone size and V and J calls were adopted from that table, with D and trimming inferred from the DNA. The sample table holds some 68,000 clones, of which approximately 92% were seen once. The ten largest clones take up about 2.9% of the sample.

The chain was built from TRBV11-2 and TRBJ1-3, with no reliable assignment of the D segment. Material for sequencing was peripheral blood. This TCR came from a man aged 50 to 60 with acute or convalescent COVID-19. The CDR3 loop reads CASSFGTGNTIYF. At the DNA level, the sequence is TGTGCCAGCAGCTTCGGGACTGGAAACACCATATATTTT.